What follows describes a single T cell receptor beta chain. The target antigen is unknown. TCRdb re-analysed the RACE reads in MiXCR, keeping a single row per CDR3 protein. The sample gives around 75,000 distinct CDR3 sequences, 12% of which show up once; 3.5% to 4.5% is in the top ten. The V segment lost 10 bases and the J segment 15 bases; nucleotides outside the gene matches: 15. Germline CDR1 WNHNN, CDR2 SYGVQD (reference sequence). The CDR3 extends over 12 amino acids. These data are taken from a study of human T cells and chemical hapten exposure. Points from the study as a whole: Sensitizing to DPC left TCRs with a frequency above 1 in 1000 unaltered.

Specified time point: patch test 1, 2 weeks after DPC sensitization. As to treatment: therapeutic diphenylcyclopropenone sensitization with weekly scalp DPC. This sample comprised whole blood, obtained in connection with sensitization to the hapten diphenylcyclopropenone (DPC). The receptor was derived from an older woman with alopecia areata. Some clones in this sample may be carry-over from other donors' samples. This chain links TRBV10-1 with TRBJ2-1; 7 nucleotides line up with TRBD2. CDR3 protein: CATRGVQGLWFF. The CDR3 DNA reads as TGCGCCACCCGGGGGGTTCAGGGCCTGTGGTTCTTC.